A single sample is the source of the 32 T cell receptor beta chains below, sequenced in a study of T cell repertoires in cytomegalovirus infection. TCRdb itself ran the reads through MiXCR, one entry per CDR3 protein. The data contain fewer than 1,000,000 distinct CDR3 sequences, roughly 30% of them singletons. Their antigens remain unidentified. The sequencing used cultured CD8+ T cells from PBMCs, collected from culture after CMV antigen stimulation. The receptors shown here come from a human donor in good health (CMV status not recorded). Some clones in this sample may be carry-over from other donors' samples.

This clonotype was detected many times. The CDR3 coding sequence is TGTGCCAGCAGCTCCCTAATGGGGGCCAACACAGATACGCAGTATTTT. This codes for CASSSLMGANTDTQYF. The chain carries TRBV7-2 and TRBJ2-3; perhaps TRBD1 as D (6 bases). Germline V gene lookup returns CDR1 SGHTA and CDR2 FQGNSA. Trimming shortened V by 4 bases and J by 2 bases, and 16 bases separated the two germline ends. The CDR3 consists of 16 residues.

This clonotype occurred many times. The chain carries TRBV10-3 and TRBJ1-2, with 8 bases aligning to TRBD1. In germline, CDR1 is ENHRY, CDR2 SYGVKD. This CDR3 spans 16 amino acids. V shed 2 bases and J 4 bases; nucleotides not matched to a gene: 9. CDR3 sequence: CAISERQGSSPYGYTF. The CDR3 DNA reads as TGTGCCATCAGTGAGCGACAGGGGTCCTCACCCTATGGCTACACCTTC.

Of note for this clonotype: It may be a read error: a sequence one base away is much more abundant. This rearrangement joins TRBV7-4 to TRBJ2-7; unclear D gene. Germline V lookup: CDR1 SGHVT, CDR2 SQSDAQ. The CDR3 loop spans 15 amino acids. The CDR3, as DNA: TGTGCCAACAGCTTATCCCCGGCCTTCTCCTACGAGCAGTACTTC. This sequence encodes CANSLSPAFSYEQYF.

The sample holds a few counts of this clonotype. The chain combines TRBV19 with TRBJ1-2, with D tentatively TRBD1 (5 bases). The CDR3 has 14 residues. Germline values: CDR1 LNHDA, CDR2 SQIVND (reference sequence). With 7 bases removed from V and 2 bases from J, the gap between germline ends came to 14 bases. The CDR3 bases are TGTGCCAGTATTGGGGGGGATGCAAACTATGGCTACACCTTC. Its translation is CASIGGDANYGYTF.

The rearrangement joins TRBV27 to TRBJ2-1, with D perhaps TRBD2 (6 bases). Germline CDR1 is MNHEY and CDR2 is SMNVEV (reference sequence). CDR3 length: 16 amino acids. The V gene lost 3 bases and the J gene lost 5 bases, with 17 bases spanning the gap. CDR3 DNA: TGTGCCAGCAGTTTCGTAGCGTTGGGGGGTAACAATGAGCAGTTCTTC. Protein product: CASSFVALGGNNEQFF.

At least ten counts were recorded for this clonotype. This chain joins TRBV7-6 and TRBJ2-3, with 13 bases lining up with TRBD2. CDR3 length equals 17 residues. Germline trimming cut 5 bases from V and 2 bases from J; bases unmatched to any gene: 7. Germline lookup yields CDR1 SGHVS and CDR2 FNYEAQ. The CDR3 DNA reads TGTGCCAGCAGCCGGAGGGGACTAGCGGGGACCACAGATACGCAGTATTTT. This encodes CASSRRGLAGTTDTQYF. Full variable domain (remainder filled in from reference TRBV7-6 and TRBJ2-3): GAGVSQSPRYKVTKRGQDVALRCDPISGHVSLYWYRQALGQGPEFLTYFNYEAQQDKSGLPNDRFSAERPEGSISTLTIQRTEQRDSAMYRCASSRRGLAGTTDTQYFGPGTRLTVL.

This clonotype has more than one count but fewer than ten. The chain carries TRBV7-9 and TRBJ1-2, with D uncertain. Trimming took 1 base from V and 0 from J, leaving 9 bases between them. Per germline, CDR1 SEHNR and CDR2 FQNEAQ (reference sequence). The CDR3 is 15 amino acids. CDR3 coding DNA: TGTGCCAGCAGCTTAGGGTCGCAGCCTAACTATGGCTACACCTTC. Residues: CASSLGSQPNYGYTF.

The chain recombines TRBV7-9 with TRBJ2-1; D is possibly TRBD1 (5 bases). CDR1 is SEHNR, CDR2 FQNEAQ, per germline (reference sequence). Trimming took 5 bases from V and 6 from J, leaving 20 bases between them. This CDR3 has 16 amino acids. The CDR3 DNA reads TGTGCCAGCAGCCTCGCCCAAGGGGTGTGGGGCAATGAGCAGTTCTTC. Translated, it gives CASSLAQGVWGNEQFF.

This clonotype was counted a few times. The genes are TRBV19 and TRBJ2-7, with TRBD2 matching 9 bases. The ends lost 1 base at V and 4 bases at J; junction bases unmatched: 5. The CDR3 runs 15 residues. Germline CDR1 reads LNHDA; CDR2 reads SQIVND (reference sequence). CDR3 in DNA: TGTGCCAGTAGTATAGCCGGCGGGGGGGGATACGAGCAGTACTTC. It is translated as CASSIAGGGGYEQYF.

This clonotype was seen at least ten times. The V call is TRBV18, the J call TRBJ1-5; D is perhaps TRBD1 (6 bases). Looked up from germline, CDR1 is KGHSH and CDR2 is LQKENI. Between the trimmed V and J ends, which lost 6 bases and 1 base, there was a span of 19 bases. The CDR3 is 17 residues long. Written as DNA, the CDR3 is TGTGCCAGCTCGACCACCCAGACAGGTCGAAGCAATCAGCCCCAGCATTTT. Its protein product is CASSTTQTGRSNQPQHF.

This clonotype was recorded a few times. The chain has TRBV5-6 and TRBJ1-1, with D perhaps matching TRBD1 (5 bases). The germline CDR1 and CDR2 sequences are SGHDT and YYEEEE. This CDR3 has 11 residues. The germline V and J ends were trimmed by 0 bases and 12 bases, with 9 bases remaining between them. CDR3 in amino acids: CASSLGQTSFF. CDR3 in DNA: TGTGCCAGCAGCTTGGGACAGACCTCTTTCTTT.

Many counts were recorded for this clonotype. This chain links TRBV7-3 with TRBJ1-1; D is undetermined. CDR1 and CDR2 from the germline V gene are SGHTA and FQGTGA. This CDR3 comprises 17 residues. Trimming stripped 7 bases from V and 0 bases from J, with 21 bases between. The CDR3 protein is CASNPGVHGTMNTEAFF. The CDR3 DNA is TGTGCCAGCAACCCCGGGGTTCATGGTACCATGAACACTGAAGCTTTCTTT.

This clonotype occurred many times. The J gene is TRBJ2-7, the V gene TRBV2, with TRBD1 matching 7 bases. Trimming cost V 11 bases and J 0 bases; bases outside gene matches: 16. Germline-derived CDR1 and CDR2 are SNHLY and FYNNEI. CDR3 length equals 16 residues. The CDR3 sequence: CALTGPQGEISYEQYF. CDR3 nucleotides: TGTGCCCTTACCGGGCCCCAGGGGGAAATCTCCTACGAGCAGTACTTC. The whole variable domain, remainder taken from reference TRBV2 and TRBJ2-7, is EPEVTQTPSHQVTQMGQEVILRCVPISNHLYFYWYRQILGQKVEFLVSFYNNEISEKSEIFDDQFSVERPDGSNFTLKIRSTKLEDSAMYFCALTGPQGEISYEQYFGPGTRLTVT.

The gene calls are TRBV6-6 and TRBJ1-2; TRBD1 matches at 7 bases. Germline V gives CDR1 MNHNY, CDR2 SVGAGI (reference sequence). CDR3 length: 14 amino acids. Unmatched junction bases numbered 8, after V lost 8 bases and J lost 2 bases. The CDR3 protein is CASLGGQRNYGYTF. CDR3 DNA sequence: TGTGCCAGCTTAGGGGGACAGAGGAACTATGGCTACACCTTC.

The CDR3 bases are TGTGCCAGCAGTGAATATATAGATACGCAGTATTTT. This gives the protein CASSEYIDTQYF. The chain combines TRBV25-1 with TRBJ2-3; D not certain. Trimming left V 0 bases short and J 5 bases short, with 3 bases between. This CDR3 region has 12 residues. In germline, CDR1 is MGHDK, CDR2 SYGVNS.

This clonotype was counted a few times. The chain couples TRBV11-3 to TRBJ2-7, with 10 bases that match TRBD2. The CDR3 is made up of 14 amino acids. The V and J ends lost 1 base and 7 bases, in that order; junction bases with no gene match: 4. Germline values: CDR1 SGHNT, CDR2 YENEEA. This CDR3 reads CASSLVSTSGEQYF. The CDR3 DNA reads TGTGCCAGCAGCTTAGTATCGACTAGCGGGGAGCAGTACTTC.

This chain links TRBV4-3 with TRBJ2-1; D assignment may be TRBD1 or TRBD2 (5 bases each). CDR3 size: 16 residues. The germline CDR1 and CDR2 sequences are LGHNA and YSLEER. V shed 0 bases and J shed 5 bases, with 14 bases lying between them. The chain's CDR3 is CASSQDRVLGDNEQFF. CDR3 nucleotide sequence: TGCGCCAGCAGCCAAGACAGGGTCCTGGGGGACAATGAGCAGTTCTTC.

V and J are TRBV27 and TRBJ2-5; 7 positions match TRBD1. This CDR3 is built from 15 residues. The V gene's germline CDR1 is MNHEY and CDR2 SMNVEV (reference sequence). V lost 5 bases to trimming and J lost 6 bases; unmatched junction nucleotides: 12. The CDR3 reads CASSPERGLRKTQYF. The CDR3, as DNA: TGTGCCAGCAGTCCCGAGAGGGGGCTGCGTAAGACCCAGTACTTC.

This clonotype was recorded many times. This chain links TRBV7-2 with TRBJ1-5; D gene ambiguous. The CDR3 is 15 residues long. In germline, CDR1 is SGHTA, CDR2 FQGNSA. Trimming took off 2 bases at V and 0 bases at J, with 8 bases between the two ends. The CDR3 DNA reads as TGTGCCAGCAGCTTAAGGTGGTATAGCAATCAGCCCCAGCATTTT. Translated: CASSLRWYSNQPQHF.

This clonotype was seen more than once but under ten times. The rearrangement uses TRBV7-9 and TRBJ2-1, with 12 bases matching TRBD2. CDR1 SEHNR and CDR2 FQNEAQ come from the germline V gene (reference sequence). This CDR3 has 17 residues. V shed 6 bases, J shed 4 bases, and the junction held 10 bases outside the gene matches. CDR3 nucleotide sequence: TGTGCCAGCAGAGCTCCTAGCGGGGGGGCCCAATACAATGAGCAGTTCTTC. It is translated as CASRAPSGGAQYNEQFF.

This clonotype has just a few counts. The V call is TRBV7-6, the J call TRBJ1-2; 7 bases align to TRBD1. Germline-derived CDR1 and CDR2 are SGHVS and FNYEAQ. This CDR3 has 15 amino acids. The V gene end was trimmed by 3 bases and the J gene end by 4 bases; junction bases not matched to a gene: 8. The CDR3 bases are TGTGCCAGCAGCTTTACCCGGACAGGCAGCTATGGCTACACCTTC. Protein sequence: CASSFTRTGSYGYTF.

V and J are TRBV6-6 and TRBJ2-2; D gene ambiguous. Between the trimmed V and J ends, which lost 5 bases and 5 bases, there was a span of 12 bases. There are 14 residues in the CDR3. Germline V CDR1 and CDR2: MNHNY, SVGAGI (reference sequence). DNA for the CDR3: TGTGCCAGCAGTCTCACCCTGGAAACCGGGGAGCTGTTTTTT. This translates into CASSLTLETGELFF.

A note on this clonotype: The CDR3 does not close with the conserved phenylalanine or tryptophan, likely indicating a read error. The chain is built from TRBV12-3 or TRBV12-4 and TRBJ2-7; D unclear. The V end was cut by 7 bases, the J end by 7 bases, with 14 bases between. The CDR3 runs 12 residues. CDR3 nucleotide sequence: TGTGCCAGCACCTACGCTACTACGGAGCAGTACTCC. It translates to CASTYATTEQYS.

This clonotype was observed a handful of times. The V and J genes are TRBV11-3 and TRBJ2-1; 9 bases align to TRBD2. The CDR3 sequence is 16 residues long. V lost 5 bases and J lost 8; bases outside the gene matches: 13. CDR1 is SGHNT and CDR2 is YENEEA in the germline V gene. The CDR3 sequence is CASSPWGGGATDEQFF. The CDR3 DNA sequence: TGTGCCAGCAGCCCCTGGGGCGGGGGGGCCACGGATGAGCAGTTCTTC.

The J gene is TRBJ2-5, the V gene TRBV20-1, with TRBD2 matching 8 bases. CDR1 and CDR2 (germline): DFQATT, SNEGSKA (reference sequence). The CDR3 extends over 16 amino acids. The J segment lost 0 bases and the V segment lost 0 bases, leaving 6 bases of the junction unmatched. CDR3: CSARDRGGKYQETQYF. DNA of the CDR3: TGCAGTGCTAGAGATCGGGGGGGGAAGTACCAAGAGACCCAGTACTTC.

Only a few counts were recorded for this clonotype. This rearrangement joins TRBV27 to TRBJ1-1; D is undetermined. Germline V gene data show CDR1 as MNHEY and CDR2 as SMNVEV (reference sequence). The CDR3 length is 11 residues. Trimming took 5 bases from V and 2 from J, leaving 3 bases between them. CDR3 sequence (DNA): TGTGCCAGCAGTGACAACACTGAAGCTTTCTTT. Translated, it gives CASSDNTEAFF.

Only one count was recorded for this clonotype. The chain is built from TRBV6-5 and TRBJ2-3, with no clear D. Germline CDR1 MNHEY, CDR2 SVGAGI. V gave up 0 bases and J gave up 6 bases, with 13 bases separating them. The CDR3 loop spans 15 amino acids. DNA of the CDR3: TGTGCCAGCAGTTACTCGGCTAGTTCTCTGGATACGCAGTATTTT. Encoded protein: CASSYSASSLDTQYF.

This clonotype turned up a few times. Here the CDR3 reads CASSPRQGPEAFF. CDR3 nucleotides: TGTGCCAGCAGCCCGAGACAGGGGCCGGAAGCTTTCTTT. This chain connects TRBV28 to TRBJ1-1, with 8 bases fitting TRBD1. Germline V gene sequence: CDR1 MDHEN, CDR2 SYDVKM. The CDR3 runs to 13 residues. After removal of 6 bases from V and 8 bases from J, the junction contained 8 bases not matched to a gene.

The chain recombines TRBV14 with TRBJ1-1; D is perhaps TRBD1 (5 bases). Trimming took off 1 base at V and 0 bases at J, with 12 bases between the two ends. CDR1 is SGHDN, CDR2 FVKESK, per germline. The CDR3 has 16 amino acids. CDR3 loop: CASSQGGPELNTEAFF. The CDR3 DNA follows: TGTGCCAGCAGCCAAGGGGGCCCGGAATTGAACACTGAAGCTTTCTTT.

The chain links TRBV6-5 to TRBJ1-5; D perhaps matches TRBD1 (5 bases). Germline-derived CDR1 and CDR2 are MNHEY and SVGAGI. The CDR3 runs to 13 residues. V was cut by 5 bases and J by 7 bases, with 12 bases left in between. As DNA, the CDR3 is TGTGCCAGCAGTGCCGGGACTGAGCAGCCCCAGCATTTT. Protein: CASSAGTEQPQHF.

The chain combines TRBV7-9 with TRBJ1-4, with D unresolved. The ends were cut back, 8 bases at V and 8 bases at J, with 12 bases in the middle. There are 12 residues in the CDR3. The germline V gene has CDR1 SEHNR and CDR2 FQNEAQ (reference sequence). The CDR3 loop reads CASPAPEEKLFF. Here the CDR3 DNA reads TGTGCCAGCCCCGCCCCGGAGGAAAAACTGTTTTTT.

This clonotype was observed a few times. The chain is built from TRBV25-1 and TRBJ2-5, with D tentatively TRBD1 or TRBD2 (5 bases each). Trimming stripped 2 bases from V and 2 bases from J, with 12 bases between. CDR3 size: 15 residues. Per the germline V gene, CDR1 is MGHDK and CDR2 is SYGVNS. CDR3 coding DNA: TGTGCCAGCAGTGAAGGGGACCTACTACAAGAGACCCAGTACTTC. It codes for CASSEGDLLQETQYF.